This T cell receptor beta chain was identified during a study of cytomegalovirus exposure and HLA in healthy donors. General study points: The investigators catalogued 164 TCR beta chains as cytomegalovirus-associated. Among TCR sequences, most were rare, though some public TCRs appeared in many donors. In vitro confirmation showed three CMV-associated chains to be CMV antigen specific.

About this clone itself: Antigen specificity is unknown.

The PCR had 60 Vbeta and 13 Jbeta primers. Clones were read by immunoSEQ multiplex PCR, and TCRdb kept only the in-frame ones, dropping some. The sample carries about 140,000 clones, roughly 80% recorded once. This CDR3 region has 12 residues. The V gene lost 3 bases and the J gene lost 6 bases, with 6 bases spanning the gap. The germline CDR1 and CDR2 sequences are SGHNT and YYREEE (reference sequence). The chain has TRBV5-4 and TRBJ2-2; D remains ambiguous. The sequenced sample consisted of PBMCs. The sequence was collected from a man aged 40-55 years in good health and CMV-seropositive. The CDR3 nucleotides are TGTGCCAGCAGCTATTACTCCGGGGAGCTGTTTTTT. As protein: CASSYYSGELFF. Together with reference TRBV5-4 and TRBJ2-2, the CDR3 gives the full variable domain: ETGVTQSPTHLIKTRGQQVTLRCSSQSGHNTVSWYQQALGQGPQFIFQYYREEENGRGNFPPRFSGLQFPNYSSELNVNALELDDSALYLCASSYYSGELFFGEGSRLTVL.